These 5 T cell receptor beta chains came from one sample sequenced in a study of blood T cells in healthy people across ages. Then a second PCR, running about 6 to 12 cycles, was carried out with a sample-barcoded 5' primer and a J-beta primer mix. From the 5' RACE reads, TCRdb called clonotypes with MiXCR, one entry per CDR3 protein. The sample records about 1,600,000 distinct CDR3 sequences, roughly 40% being singletons. The sequenced material came from blood. These receptors were collected from a woman aged 18-35 years in good health.

This clonotype appeared a few times. The chain uses TRBV7-6 and TRBJ2-3; 9 positions agree with TRBD2. The germline CDR1 and CDR2 sequences are SGHVS and FNYEAQ. The CDR3 is 15 residues long. Trimming removed 0 bases from V and 7 bases from J; junction bases left unmatched: 5. The CDR3 coding sequence is TGTGCCAGCAGCTTAGCGGGACTAGCTGTGAATACGCAGTATTTT. It translates to CASSLAGLAVNTQYF. Using reference TRBV7-6 and TRBJ2-3 for the parts outside the CDR3, the full variable domain is GAGVSQSPRYKVTKRGQDVALRCDPISGHVSLYWYRQALGQGPEFLTYFNYEAQQDKSGLPNDRFSAERPEGSISTLTIQRTEQRDSAMYRCASSLAGLAVNTQYFGPGTRLTVL.

The V gene is TRBV5-1, the J gene TRBJ2-1; no clear D gene. The V end lost 0 bases, the J end lost 3 bases, and 13 bases lay between the germline ends. Germline lookup yields CDR1 SGHRS and CDR2 YFSETQ. The CDR3 runs 16 residues. The CDR3 loop reads CASSLGQTSYYNEQFF. The CDR3 nucleotides read TGCGCCAGCAGCTTGGGCCAAACAAGCTACTACAATGAGCAGTTCTTC.

The gene calls are TRBV4-1 and TRBJ1-3; 7 bases line up with TRBD1. The CDR3 spans 15 residues. The ends lost 2 bases at V and 2 bases at J; junction bases unmatched: 3. Germline CDR1 MGHRA, CDR2 YSYEKL. The CDR3, as DNA: TGCGCCAGCAGCCAACATACAGGGGCTGGAAACACCATATATTTT. It encodes CASSQHTGAGNTIYF.

The genes are TRBV10-3 and TRBJ1-1, with a possible D match to TRBD1 (5 bases). Germline loops: CDR1 ENHRY, CDR2 SYGVKD. The length of the CDR3 is 14 residues. V was cut by 4 bases and J by 1 base, with 10 bases left in between. CDR3 residues: CAISGRQSNTEAFF. CDR3 DNA sequence: TGTGCCATCAGTGGTCGACAGTCGAACACTGAAGCTTTCTTT.

This clonotype has just one count. This rearrangement joins TRBV7-6 to TRBJ1-1; D is uncertain. This CDR3 spans 14 amino acids. The germline V gene has CDR1 SGHVS and CDR2 FNYEAQ. V was shortened by 4 bases and J by 1 base, with 10 bases between the two germline ends. The CDR3 sequence: CASSSLDTNTEAFF. In DNA, the CDR3 is TGTGCCAGCAGCTCCCTGGATACGAACACTGAAGCTTTCTTT.